Listed below are T cell receptor beta chains from one sample, sequenced in a study of vaccination and CD4 T cells after COVID-19. TCRdb itself ran the PCR reads through MiXCR, one entry per CDR3 protein. The data contain some 7,000 distinct CDR3 sequences, 35% of them singletons. Their antigens remain unidentified. The material sequenced was CD4+ T cells from blood, cultured in vitro. These receptors were collected from a human donor in good health. CDR3s include the opening cysteine and the closing phenylalanine or tryptophan. D genes are given only for firm matches. Size is omitted from some rows. Given values are once, few, many or a class for expanded clones.

>TRBV11-2|TRBD1|NA|TRBJ2-5
CASSLGQGQETQYF
TGTGCCAGCAGCTTAGGACAGGGTCAAGAGACCCAGTACTTC
>TRBV5-1|TRBD1|once|TRBJ2-5
CASSSRDRNKETQYF
TGCGCCAGCAGCTCCCGGGACAGAAACAAAGAGACCCAGTACTTC
>TRBV7-8|NA|NA|TRBJ1-6
CASSLAQVGDSPLHF
TGTGCCAGCAGCTTAGCCCAGGTAGGGGATTCACCCCTCCACTTT
>TRBV11-2|TRBD1|NA|TRBJ1-5
CASSLDQGAWQPQHF
TGTGCCAGCAGCTTAGATCAGGGGGCCTGGCAGCCCCAGCATTTT
>TRBV7-3|TRBD2|NA|TRBJ2-5
CASSKERGAGETQYF
TGTGCCAGCAGCAAAGAGCGGGGGGCGGGTGAGACCCAGTACTTC
>TRBV4-2|NA|NA|TRBJ1-5
CASSQDSGQPQHF
TGTGCCAGCAGCCAAGATAGTGGTCAGCCCCAGCATTTT
>TRBV11-1|NA|once|TRBJ2-6
CASSLQIMSGANVLTF
TGTGCCAGCAGCCTACAAATAATGTCTGGGGCCAACGTCCTGACTTTC
>TRBV30|TRBD1|NA|TRBJ1-2
CAWSQDRGRDRYTF
TGTGCCTGGAGTCAGGACAGGGGAAGAGATCGCTACACCTTC
>TRBV7-2|NA|NA|TRBJ2-3
CASGSVQADTQYF
TGTGCCAGCGGCTCGGTGCAAGCAGATACGCAGTATTTT
>TRBV20-1|NA|NA|TRBJ1-3
CSASPGNTIYF
TGCAGTGCTAGTCCTGGAAACACCATATATTTT
>TRBV6-1|NA|once|TRBJ2-3
CASRLWGDPPFQVDTQYF
TGTGCCAGCAGGCTCTGGGGGGACCCACCCTTCCAAGTAGATACGCAGTATTTT
>TRBV20-1|NA|NA|TRBJ1-4
CSADGGALNEKLFF
TGCAGTGCTGATGGAGGGGCCCTTAATGAAAAACTGTTTTTT
>TRBV20-1|TRBD1|few|TRBJ2-2
CSAPPTGPSTGELFF
TGCAGTGCTCCCCCGACAGGGCCCTCCACCGGGGAGCTGTTTTTT
>TRBV20-1|TRBD2|few|TRBJ2-1
CSARAINWRESYNEQFF
TGCAGTGCTAGAGCCATCAACTGGCGGGAGTCCTACAATGAGCAGTTCTTC
>TRBV5-4|NA|NA|TRBJ2-1
CASSNSEGGNEQFF
TGTGCCAGCAGCAACTCAGAAGGAGGGAATGAGCAGTTCTTC
>TRBV5-1|NA|NA|TRBJ2-2
CASSFYPPQVNTGELFF
TGCGCCAGCAGCTTCTACCCCCCACAGGTTAACACCGGGGAGCTGTTTTTT
>TRBV5-6|TRBD2|NA|TRBJ2-5
CASSRTSGGEETQYF
TGTGCCAGCAGCCGGACTAGCGGGGGGGAAGAGACCCAGTACTTC
>TRBV12-3/TRBV12-4|NA|NA|TRBJ1-5
CASSLASTGSQPQHF
TGTGCCAGCAGTTTAGCGTCTACAGGGAGCCAGCCCCAGCATTTT
>TRBV5-4|NA|NA|TRBJ2-2
CASSLQGNTGELFF
TGTGCCAGCAGCTTACAGGGTAACACCGGGGAGCTGTTTTTT
>TRBV6-5|TRBD2|once|TRBJ2-1
CASSWISGGDNEQFF
TGTGCCAGCAGTTGGATTAGCGGGGGGGACAATGAGCAGTTCTTC
>TRBV12-3/TRBV12-4|NA|once|TRBJ1-2
CASSKKGPGYTF
TGTGCCAGCAGTAAAAAGGGTCCTGGCTACACCTTC
>TRBV24-1|NA|few|TRBJ1-1
CATSDGGTEAFF
TGTGCCACCAGTGACGGGGGAACTGAAGCTTTCTTT
>TRBV10-3|NA|NA|TRBJ2-2
CAISAAANTGELFF
TGTGCCATCAGTGCGGCAGCGAACACCGGGGAGCTGTTTTTT
>TRBV7-9|NA|once|TRBJ1-6
CASSLEGNSPLHF
TGTGCCAGCAGCTTAGAGGGGAATTCACCCCTCCACTTT
>TRBV6-1|NA|few|TRBJ1-5
CASSVGGVGSNQPQHF
TGTGCCAGCAGTGTAGGAGGGGTAGGGAGCAATCAGCCCCAGCATTTT
>TRBV20-1|TRBD2|NA|TRBJ2-7
CSARDLSGGAGERYF
TGCAGTGCTAGAGATCTGAGCGGGGGAGCGGGCGAGCGGTACTTC
>TRBV29-1|NA|NA|TRBJ1-1
CSGNRDTEAFF
TGCAGCGGTAACAGGGACACTGAAGCTTTCTTT
>TRBV19|NA|few|TRBJ1-5
CASRDSLNQPQHF
TGTGCCAGTAGAGACAGCCTCAATCAGCCCCAGCATTTT
>TRBV24-1|TRBD1|NA|TRBJ2-7
CATSAGGQGKNEQYF
TGTGCCACCAGTGCGGGGGGACAGGGGAAGAACGAGCAGTACTTC
>TRBV5-1|NA|NA|TRBJ1-2
CASSLASNNYGYTF
TGCGCCAGCAGCTTGGCGTCTAATAACTATGGCTACACCTTC
>TRBV10-3|TRBD2|NA|TRBJ2-5
CAISERLAGVERETQYF
TGTGCCATCAGTGAGCGTCTAGCGGGTGTTGAGAGAGAGACCCAGTACTTC
>TRBV27|NA|few|TRBJ2-5
CASSSVGETQYF
TGTGCCAGCAGTTCGGTCGGAGAGACCCAGTACTTC
>TRBV10-3|NA|large|TRBJ1-2
CAISESERGYTF
TGTGCCATCAGTGAGTCGGAAAGGGGCTACACCTTC
>TRBV4-1|TRBD1|NA|TRBJ1-1
CASSPIGRTGGLNTEAFF
TGCGCCAGCAGCCCAATAGGGCGGACAGGGGGGCTTAACACTGAAGCTTTCTTT
>TRBV6-5|NA|NA|TRBJ1-2
CASSFQGGGYTF
TGTGCCAGCAGTTTTCAGGGTGGTGGCTACACCTTC
>TRBV7-6|NA|NA|TRBJ1-1
CASSLDRAVNTEAFF
TGTGCCAGCAGCTTAGACCGGGCAGTAAACACTGAAGCTTTCTTT
>TRBV29-1|TRBD1|NA|TRBJ1-5
CSAVSGTGNQPQHF
TGCAGCGCTGTATCCGGGACAGGAAATCAGCCCCAGCATTTT
>TRBV12-3/TRBV12-4|TRBD1|medium-sized|TRBJ1-5
CASSLPQGANQPQHF
TGTGCCAGCAGTTTACCCCAGGGGGCCAATCAGCCCCAGCATTTT
>TRBV7-2|NA|few|TRBJ2-7
CASSLALRGDEQYF
TGTGCCAGCAGCTTAGCCCTTAGGGGGGACGAGCAGTACTTC
>TRBV6-5|NA|NA|TRBJ1-5
CASSWEANQPQHF
TGTGCCAGCAGTTGGGAGGCCAATCAGCCCCAGCATTTT
>TRBV19|NA|NA|TRBJ1-6
CASRPQDSPLHF
TGTGCCAGTAGACCCCAGGATTCACCCCTCCACTTT
>TRBV19|NA|NA|TRBJ1-2
CASTTHRNYGYTF
TGTGCCAGTACCACACACCGTAACTATGGCTACACCTTC
>TRBV7-2|NA|medium-sized|TRBJ2-1
CASSTYLANEQFF
TGTGCCAGCAGCACCTACTTAGCCAATGAGCAGTTCTTC
>TRBV5-1|TRBD1|few|TRBJ1-2
CASSLGGQGTNYGYTF
TGCGCCAGCAGCTTGGGAGGACAGGGAACGAACTATGGCTACACCTTC
>TRBV5-4|TRBD1|NA|TRBJ1-2
CASSLIEGALSGYTF
TGTGCCAGCAGCTTGATCGAGGGGGCCCTAAGCGGCTACACCTTC
>TRBV5-6|NA|NA|TRBJ2-5
CASSSGPMETQYF
TGTGCCAGCAGCTCGGGCCCCATGGAGACCCAGTACTTC
>TRBV20-1|NA|NA|TRBJ2-3
CSAQRRGTDTQYF
TGCAGTGCCCAACGTAGGGGCACAGATACGCAGTATTTT
>TRBV30|NA|NA|TRBJ2-1
CAWKVGNYNEQFF
TGTGCCTGGAAGGTGGGGAACTACAATGAGCAGTTCTTC
>TRBV20-1|TRBD1|NA|TRBJ2-7
CSAPGQTYEQYF
TGCAGTGCGCCGGGACAGACCTACGAGCAGTACTTC
>TRBV5-1|TRBD1|NA|TRBJ2-5
CASSFTGGEETQYF
TGCGCCAGCAGCTTCACAGGGGGAGAAGAGACCCAGTACTTC
>TRBV27|NA|few|TRBJ1-1
CASSFTGSNTEAFF
TGTGCCAGCAGTTTCACAGGGTCCAACACTGAAGCTTTCTTT
>TRBV2|TRBD1|NA|TRBJ1-3
CASDDRAGNTIYF
TGTGCCAGTGACGACAGGGCCGGCAACACCATATATTTT
>TRBV20-1|NA|once|TRBJ1-5
CGAKVWGNSNQPQHF
TGCGGTGCTAAAGTATGGGGTAATAGCAATCAGCCCCAGCATTTC
>TRBV10-3|TRBD1|few|TRBJ2-2
CAISAGTGNTGELFF
TGTGCCATCAGTGCCGGGACAGGGAACACCGGGGAGCTGTTTTTT